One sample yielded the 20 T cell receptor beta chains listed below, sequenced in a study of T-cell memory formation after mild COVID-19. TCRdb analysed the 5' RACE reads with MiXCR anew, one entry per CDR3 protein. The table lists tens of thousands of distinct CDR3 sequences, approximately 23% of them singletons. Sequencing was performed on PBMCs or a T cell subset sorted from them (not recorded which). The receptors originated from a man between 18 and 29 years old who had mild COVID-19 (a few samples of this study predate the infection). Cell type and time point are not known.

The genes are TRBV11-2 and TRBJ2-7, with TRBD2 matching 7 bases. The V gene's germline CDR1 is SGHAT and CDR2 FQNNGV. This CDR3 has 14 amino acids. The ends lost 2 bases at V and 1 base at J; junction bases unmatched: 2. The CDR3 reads CASSLSGGSYEQYF. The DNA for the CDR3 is TGTGCCAGCAGCTTATCCGGGGGGTCCTACGAGCAGTACTTC. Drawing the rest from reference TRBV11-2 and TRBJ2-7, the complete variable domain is EAGVAQSPRYKIIEKRQSVAFWCNPISGHATLYWYQQILGQGPKLLIQFQNNGVVDDSQLPKDRFSAERLKGVDSTLKIQPAKLEDSAVYLCASSLSGGSYEQYFGPGTRLTVT.

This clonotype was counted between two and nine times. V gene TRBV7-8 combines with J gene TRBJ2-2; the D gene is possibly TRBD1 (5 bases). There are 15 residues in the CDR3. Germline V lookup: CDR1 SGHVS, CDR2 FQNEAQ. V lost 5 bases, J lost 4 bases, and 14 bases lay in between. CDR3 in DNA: TGTGCCAGCAGCCCTCCAGGACACCTCACCGGGGAGCTGTTTTTT. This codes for CASSPPGHLTGELFF.

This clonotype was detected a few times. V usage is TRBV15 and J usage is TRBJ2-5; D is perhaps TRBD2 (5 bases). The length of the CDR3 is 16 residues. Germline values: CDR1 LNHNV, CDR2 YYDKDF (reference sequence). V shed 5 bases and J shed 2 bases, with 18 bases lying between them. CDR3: CATSGGFTDSQETQYF. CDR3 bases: TGTGCCACCAGCGGTGGATTCACGGACTCACAAGAGACCCAGTACTTC.

The CDR3 here is CASSFTGLDEKLFF. The CDR3 DNA sequence: TGTGCCAGCAGTTTTACAGGCCTAGACGAAAAACTGTTTTTT. The genes are TRBV12-3 or TRBV12-4 and TRBJ1-4, with D perhaps matching TRBD1 (5 bases). This CDR3 region has 14 residues. V was shortened by 3 bases and J by 8 bases, with 13 bases between the two germline ends.

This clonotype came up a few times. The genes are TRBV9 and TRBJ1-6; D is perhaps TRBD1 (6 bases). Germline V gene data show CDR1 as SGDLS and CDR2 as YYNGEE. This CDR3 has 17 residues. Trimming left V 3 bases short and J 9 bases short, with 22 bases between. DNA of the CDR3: TGTGCCAGCAGCGCGGGGGGGACACCTAGTCGAATTTCACCCCTCCACTTT. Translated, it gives CASSAGGTPSRISPLHF. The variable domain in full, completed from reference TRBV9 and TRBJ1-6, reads DSGVTQTPKHLITATGQRVTLRCSPRSGDLSVYWYQQSLDQGLQFLIQYYNGEERAKGNILERFSAQQFPDLHSELNLSSLELGDSALYFCASSAGGTPSRISPLHFGNGTRLTVT.

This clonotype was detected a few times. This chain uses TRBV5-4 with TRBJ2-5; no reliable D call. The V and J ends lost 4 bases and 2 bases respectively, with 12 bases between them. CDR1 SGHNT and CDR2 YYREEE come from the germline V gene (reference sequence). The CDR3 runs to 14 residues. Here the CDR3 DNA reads TGTGCCAGCAGCCCCTTGGATAGACAAGAGACCCAGTACTTC. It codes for CASSPLDRQETQYF.

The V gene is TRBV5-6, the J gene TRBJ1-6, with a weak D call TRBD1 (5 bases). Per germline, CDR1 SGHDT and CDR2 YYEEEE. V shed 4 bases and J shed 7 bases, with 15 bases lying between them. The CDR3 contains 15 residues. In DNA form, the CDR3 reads TGTGCCAGCAGCCTCGGCGGGGCCTTCAATTCACCCCTCCACTTT. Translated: CASSLGGAFNSPLHF.

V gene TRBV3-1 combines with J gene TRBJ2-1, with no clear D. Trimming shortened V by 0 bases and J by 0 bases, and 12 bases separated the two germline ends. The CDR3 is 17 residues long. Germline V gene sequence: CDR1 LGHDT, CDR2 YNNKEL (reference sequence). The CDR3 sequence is CASSQERNSFSYNEQFF. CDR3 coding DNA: TGTGCCAGCAGCCAAGAAAGGAACAGTTTCTCCTACAATGAGCAGTTCTTC.

As DNA, the CDR3 is TGTGCCAGCACCGAAACGGGCAGTTACAATGAGCAGTTCTTC. Amino acids: CASTETGSYNEQFF. The chain joins TRBV11-2 to TRBJ2-1; no reliable D call. CDR3 size: 14 residues. The germline V gene has CDR1 SGHAT and CDR2 FQNNGV. V dropped 7 bases and J dropped 4 bases, with 14 bases sitting between them.

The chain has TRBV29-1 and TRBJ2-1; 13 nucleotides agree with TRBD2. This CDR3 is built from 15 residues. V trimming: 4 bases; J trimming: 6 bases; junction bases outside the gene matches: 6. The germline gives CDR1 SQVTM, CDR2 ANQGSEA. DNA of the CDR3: TGCAGCGTTGTGGGGACTAGCGGGGAATTCAATGAGCAGTTCTTC. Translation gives CSVVGTSGEFNEQFF.

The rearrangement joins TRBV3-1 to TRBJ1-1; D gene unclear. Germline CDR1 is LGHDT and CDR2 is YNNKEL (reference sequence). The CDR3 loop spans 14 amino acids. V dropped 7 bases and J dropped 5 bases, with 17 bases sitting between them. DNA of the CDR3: TGTGCCAGCACGGCGCCCACCGGGGAAACTGAAGCTTTCTTT. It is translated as CASTAPTGETEAFF.

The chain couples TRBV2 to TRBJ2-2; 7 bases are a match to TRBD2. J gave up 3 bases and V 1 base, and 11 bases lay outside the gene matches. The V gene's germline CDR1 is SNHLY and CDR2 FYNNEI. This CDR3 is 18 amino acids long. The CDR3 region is CASSEGPGASGYTGELFF. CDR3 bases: TGTGCCAGCAGTGAAGGTCCCGGGGCTAGCGGATACACCGGGGAGCTGTTTTTT.

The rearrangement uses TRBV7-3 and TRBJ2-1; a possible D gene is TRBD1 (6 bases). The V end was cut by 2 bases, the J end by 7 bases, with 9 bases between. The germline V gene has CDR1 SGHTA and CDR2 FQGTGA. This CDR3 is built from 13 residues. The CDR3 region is CASSLVGGNEQFF. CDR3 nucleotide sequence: TGTGCCAGCAGCTTAGTAGGGGGTAATGAGCAGTTCTTC.

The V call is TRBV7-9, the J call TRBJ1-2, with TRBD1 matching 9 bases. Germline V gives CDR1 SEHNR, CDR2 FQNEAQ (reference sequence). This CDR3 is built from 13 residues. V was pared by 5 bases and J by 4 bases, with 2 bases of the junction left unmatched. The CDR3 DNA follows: TGTGCCAGCAGCGCGACAGGGGGCTATGGCTACACCTTC. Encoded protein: CASSATGGYGYTF.

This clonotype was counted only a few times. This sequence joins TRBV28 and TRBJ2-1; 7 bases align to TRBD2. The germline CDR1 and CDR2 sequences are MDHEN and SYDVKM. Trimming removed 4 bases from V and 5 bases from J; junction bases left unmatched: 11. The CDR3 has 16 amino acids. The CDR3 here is CASSSTSGVLNNEQFF. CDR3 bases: TGTGCCAGCAGTTCCACGAGCGGGGTGTTGAACAATGAGCAGTTCTTC. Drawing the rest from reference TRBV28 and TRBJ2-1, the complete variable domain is DVKVTQSSRYLVKRTGEKVFLECVQDMDHENMFWYRQDPGLGLRLIYFSYDVKMKEKGDIPEGYSVSREKKERFSLILESASTNQTSMYLCASSSTSGVLNNEQFFGPGTRLTVL.

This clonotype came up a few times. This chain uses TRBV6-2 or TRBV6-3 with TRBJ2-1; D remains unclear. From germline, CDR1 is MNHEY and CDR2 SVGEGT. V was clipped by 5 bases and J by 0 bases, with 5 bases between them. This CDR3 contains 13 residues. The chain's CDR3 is CASSISSYNEQFF. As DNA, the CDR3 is TGTGCCAGCAGTATAAGCTCCTACAATGAGCAGTTCTTC.

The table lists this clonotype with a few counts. CDR3: CASSSQAAEAFF. DNA of the CDR3: TGTGCCAGCAGTAGTCAGGCCGCTGAAGCTTTCTTT. The chain has TRBV7-2 and TRBJ1-1; D not resolved. The germline V gene encodes CDR1 SGHTA and CDR2 FQGNSA. The length of the CDR3 is 12 residues. The V gene lost 6 bases and the J gene lost 6 bases, with 11 bases spanning the gap.

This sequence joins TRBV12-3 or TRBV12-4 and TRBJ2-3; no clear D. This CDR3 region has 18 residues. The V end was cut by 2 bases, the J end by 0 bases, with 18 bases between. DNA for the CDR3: TGTGCCAGCAGTTTACTCCTCCGTTCCTATGCTAGCACAGATACGCAGTATTTT. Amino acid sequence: CASSLLLRSYASTDTQYF.

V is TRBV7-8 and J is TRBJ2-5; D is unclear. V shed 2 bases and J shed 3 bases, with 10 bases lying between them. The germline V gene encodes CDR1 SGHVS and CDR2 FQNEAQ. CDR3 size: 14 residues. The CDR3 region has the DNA TGTGCCAGCAGCTTAAGGGCTGCGGAAGAGACCCAGTACTTC. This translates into CASSLRAAEETQYF. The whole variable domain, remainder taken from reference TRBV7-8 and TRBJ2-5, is GAGVSQSPRYKVAKRGQDVALRCDPISGHVSLFWYQQALGQGPEFLTYFQNEAQLDKSGLPSDRFFAERPEGSVSTLKIQRTQQEDSAVYLCASSLRAAEETQYFGPGTRLLVL.

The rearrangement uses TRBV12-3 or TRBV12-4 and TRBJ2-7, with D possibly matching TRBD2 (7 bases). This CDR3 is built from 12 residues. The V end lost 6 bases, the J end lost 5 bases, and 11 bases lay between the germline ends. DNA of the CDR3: TGTGCCAGCAGCCAAGGGGGGGACGAGCAGTACGTC. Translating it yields CASSQGGDEQYV.